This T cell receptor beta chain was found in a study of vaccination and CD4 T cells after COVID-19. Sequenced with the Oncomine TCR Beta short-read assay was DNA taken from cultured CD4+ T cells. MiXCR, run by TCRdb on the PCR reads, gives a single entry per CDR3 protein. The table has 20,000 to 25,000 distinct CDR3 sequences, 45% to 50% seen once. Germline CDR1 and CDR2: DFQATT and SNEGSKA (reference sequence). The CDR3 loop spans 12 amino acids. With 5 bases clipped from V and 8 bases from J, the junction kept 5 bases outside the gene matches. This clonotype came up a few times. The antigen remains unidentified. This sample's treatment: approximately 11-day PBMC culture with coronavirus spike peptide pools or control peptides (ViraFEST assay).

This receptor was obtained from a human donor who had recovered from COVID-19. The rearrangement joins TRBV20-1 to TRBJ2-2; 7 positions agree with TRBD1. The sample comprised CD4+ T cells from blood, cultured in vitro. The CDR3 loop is CSAWTGRGELFF. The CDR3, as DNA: TGCAGTGCTTGGACAGGTAGAGGGGAGCTGTTTTTT.